A single sample gave rise to the 20 T cell receptor beta chains below, sequenced in a study of shared clonotypes between healthy human individuals. The assay was immunoSEQ multiplex PCR, and TCRdb's table has in-frame clones only and misses some. This sample has over 2 million clones; less than 95% occur once, and the top ten carry about 0.36%. The source material was naive CD4+ T cells from PBMCs. Subset: CD45RA+ positively selected. The receptors were sampled from a man between 18 and 29 years old in good health. Some clones in this sample may be carry-over from other donors' samples.

The chain couples TRBV29-1 to TRBJ2-6; D uncertain. The length of the CDR3 is 14 residues. CDR1 and CDR2 (germline): SQVTM, ANQGSEA. The V end was cut by 5 bases, the J end by 4 bases, with 12 bases between. CDR3 in DNA: TGCAGCGTTCGCCCCCAGTGGGGGGCCAACGTCCTGACTTTC. Protein sequence: CSVRPQWGANVLTF.

The V call is TRBV9, the J call TRBJ1-4; 7 bases map to TRBD1. With V trimmed by 3 bases and J by 6 bases, 14 bases remained unmatched. Per the germline V gene, CDR1 is SGDLS and CDR2 is YYNGEE. This CDR3 is built from 17 residues. The CDR3 here is CASSAARDSTGDEKLFF. The CDR3 coding sequence is TGTGCCAGCAGCGCGGCGAGGGACAGTACAGGAGATGAAAAACTGTTTTTT.

The rearrangement joins TRBV5-6 to TRBJ1-2; 10 bases map to TRBD1. J gave up 4 bases and V 5 bases, and 14 bases lay outside the gene matches. Germline V CDR1 and CDR2: SGHDT, YYEEEE. The CDR3 runs 17 residues. The CDR3 region is CASSSLTGGAFSYGYTF. The CDR3 DNA reads as TGTGCCAGCAGTTCTTTGACAGGGGGCGCGTTTTCCTATGGCTACACCTTC.

The chain links TRBV29-1 to TRBJ2-1; TRBD2 matches 12 bases. This CDR3 is built from 15 residues. Germline trimming cut 7 bases from V and 9 bases from J; bases unmatched to any gene: 13. Germline V gene sequence: CDR1 SQVTM, CDR2 ANQGSEA. The CDR3 region has the DNA TGCAGCGCTGAGAAGACTAGCGGGAGTTTGGGTGAGCAGTTCTTC. This gives the protein CSAEKTSGSLGEQFF.

The chain is built from TRBV28 and TRBJ2-1, with D tentatively TRBD1 or TRBD2 (5 bases each). Germline V gene sequence: CDR1 MDHEN, CDR2 SYDVKM. V dropped 5 bases and J dropped 0 bases, with 20 bases sitting between them. The CDR3 has 18 residues. The CDR3 DNA reads as TGTGCCAGCAGTCGTCACTCAGGGAGAGGCGGCTCCTACAATGAGCAGTTCTTC. It encodes CASSRHSGRGGSYNEQFF.

A few counts support this clone. The chain uses TRBV4-2 and TRBJ1-2; D not certain. There are 13 residues in the CDR3. V gave up 1 base and J gave up 4 bases, with 7 bases separating them. Germline V lookup: CDR1 LGHNA, CDR2 YNFKEQ. The CDR3 coding sequence is TGTGCCAGCAGCCAAGCCGGTTCCTATGGCTACACCTTC. The encoded protein is CASSQAGSYGYTF.

CDR3 sequence reads: CASSIRTLGDTQYF. The CDR3 DNA sequence: TGTGCCAGCAGCATCAGGACTCTCGGCGATACGCAGTATTTT. The chain has TRBV9 and TRBJ2-3, with D possibly matching TRBD2 (5 bases). V was pared by 4 bases and J by 6 bases, with 15 bases between. Germline assignment: CDR1 SGDLS and CDR2 YYNGEE. The CDR3 sequence is 14 residues long.

The V and J genes are TRBV2 and TRBJ2-7, with a possible D match to TRBD1 (6 bases). Looked up from germline, CDR1 is SNHLY and CDR2 is FYNNEI. This CDR3 region has 14 residues. Trimming shortened V by 6 bases and J by 3 bases, and 15 bases separated the two germline ends. CDR3 in DNA: TGTGCCAGCAGATATCGTCAGGGGTTCTACGAGCAGTACTTC. Translated: CASRYRQGFYEQYF.

This rearrangement joins TRBV30 to TRBJ2-5; 9 bases align to TRBD1. J gave up 5 bases and V 1 base, and 8 bases lay outside the gene matches. Germline V gives CDR1 GTSNPN, CDR2 SVGIG (reference sequence). This CDR3 contains 15 residues. CDR3 coding DNA: TGTGCCTGGAGTGAACAAACAGGGGGCGGGGAGACCCAGTACTTC. This encodes CAWSEQTGGGETQYF.

This clone was seen a single time. This chain connects TRBV19 to TRBJ2-5; no firm D call. Germline V CDR1 and CDR2: LNHDA, SQIVND (reference sequence). V lost 3 bases and J lost 4, with 21 bases in between. The length of the CDR3 is 17 residues. CDR3 DNA sequence: TGTGCCAGTAGTATGGCCTCAAGAAGGCAATCGGGAGAGACCCAGTACTTC. The encoded protein is CASSMASRRQSGETQYF.

The chain recombines TRBV28 with TRBJ2-7, with 9 bases identical to TRBD1. The CDR3 has 15 residues. CDR1 is MDHEN, CDR2 SYDVKM, per germline. Trimming cost V 4 bases and J 3 bases; bases outside gene matches: 7. CDR3 region: CASSYPQGANYEQYF. Here the CDR3 DNA reads TGTGCCAGCAGTTATCCACAGGGGGCTAACTACGAGCAGTACTTC. Complete variable domain (other parts from reference TRBV28 and TRBJ2-7): DVKVTQSSRYLVKRTGEKVFLECVQDMDHENMFWYRQDPGLGLRLIYFSYDVKMKEKGDIPEGYSVSREKKERFSLILESASTNQTSMYLCASSYPQGANYEQYFGPGTRLTVT.

On this clone: Other nucleotide sequences in the sample specify the same CDR3. CDR3 coding DNA: TGCGCCAGCAGCTGGGGACTAGCGGGATCCTACAATGAGCAGTTCTTC. It yields the protein CASSWGLAGSYNEQFF. The gene calls are TRBV5-1 and TRBJ2-1, with 13 bases that match TRBD2. This CDR3 has 16 residues. With V trimmed by 3 bases and J by 1 base, 1 base remained unmatched. The germline V gene has CDR1 SGHRS and CDR2 YFSETQ. The full variable domain, rest sourced from reference TRBV5-1 and TRBJ2-1, is KAGVTQTPRYLIKTRGQQVTLSCSPISGHRSVSWYQQTPGQGLQFLFEYFSETQRNKGNFPGRFSGRQFSNSRSEMNVSTLELGDSALYLCASSWGLAGSYNEQFFGPGTRLTVL.

The chain carries TRBV19 and TRBJ2-7; 9 positions match TRBD2. Trimming at V came to 7 bases and at J to 5 bases, leaving 12 bases not matched to a gene. Germline V CDR1 and CDR2: LNHDA, SQIVND (reference sequence). This CDR3 spans 15 amino acids. The CDR3 protein is CASTPTRGRADEQYF. The CDR3 DNA follows: TGTGCCAGTACCCCAACCCGCGGGAGGGCCGACGAGCAGTACTTC.

CDR3 loop: CASSPPQAGGWYGYTF. The CDR3 DNA is TGTGCCAGCAGTCCCCCCCAAGCCGGGGGATGGTATGGCTACACCTTC. The chain recombines TRBV28 with TRBJ1-2, with D possibly being TRBD1 (5 bases). CDR1 and CDR2 from the germline V gene are MDHEN and SYDVKM. The CDR3 is 16 residues long. Trimming removed 5 bases from V and 5 bases from J, with 21 bases in between.

This chain's CDR3 is CASSYFGQGKGGGYTF. The CDR3 region has the DNA TGTGCCAGCAGTTACTTCGGACAGGGCAAGGGAGGTGGCTACACCTTC. The V gene is TRBV6-6, the J gene TRBJ1-2, with 8 bases identical to TRBD1. The germline gives CDR1 MNHNY, CDR2 SVGAGI (reference sequence). J lost 7 bases, V lost 1 base, and 11 bases had no gene match. This CDR3 contains 16 residues.

CDR3 sequence (DNA): TGTGCCAGCAGCGATTCCCAGGGGAGAGGCAATCAGCCCCAGCATTTT. It translates to CASSDSQGRGNQPQHF. The chain employs TRBV7-9 and TRBJ1-5; perhaps TRBD1 as D (6 bases). This CDR3 contains 16 residues. The V gene's germline CDR1 is SEHNR and CDR2 FQNEAQ (reference sequence). With 5 bases removed from V and 2 bases from J, the gap between germline ends came to 16 bases.

Concerning this clone itself: Other DNA sequences from this sample encode an identical CDR3 as well. V is TRBV7-2 and J is TRBJ2-5; 12 nucleotides match TRBD1. CDR1 SGHTA and CDR2 FQGNSA come from the germline V gene. With 4 bases clipped from V and 4 bases from J, the junction kept 1 base outside the gene matches. The CDR3 totals 14 residues. The CDR3 sequence is CASSWDRGRETQYF. In DNA form, the CDR3 reads TGTGCCAGCAGCTGGGACAGGGGGCGAGAGACCCAGTACTTC.

V is TRBV27 and J is TRBJ2-5; D unclear. The germline gives CDR1 MNHEY, CDR2 SMNVEV (reference sequence). This CDR3 is built from 14 residues. V was trimmed by 3 bases and J by 4 bases, leaving 12 bases between them. CDR3 sequence: CASSFWPFGETQYF. CDR3 bases: TGTGCCAGCAGTTTTTGGCCCTTTGGAGAGACCCAGTACTTC.

The rearrangement links TRBV7-2 to TRBJ2-1; the match to TRBD2 covers 8 bases. Trimming removed 8 bases from V and 8 bases from J; junction bases left unmatched: 14. The germline V gene has CDR1 SGHTA and CDR2 FQGNSA. The CDR3 consists of 15 residues. CDR3 sequence: CASGSGSGSIYEQFF. In DNA, the CDR3 is TGTGCCAGCGGGTCTGGGAGCGGGAGCATTTATGAGCAGTTCTTC.

This chain links TRBV4-1 with TRBJ2-1; 10 bases align to TRBD1. Trimming cost V 1 base and J 7 bases; bases outside gene matches: 7. This CDR3 has 16 residues. The germline V gene encodes CDR1 MGHRA and CDR2 YSYEKL. CDR3 nucleotide sequence: TGCGCCAGCAGCCAAGCTGGGACAGGGGATAGGAATGAGCAGTTCTTC. Translated, it gives CASSQAGTGDRNEQFF.